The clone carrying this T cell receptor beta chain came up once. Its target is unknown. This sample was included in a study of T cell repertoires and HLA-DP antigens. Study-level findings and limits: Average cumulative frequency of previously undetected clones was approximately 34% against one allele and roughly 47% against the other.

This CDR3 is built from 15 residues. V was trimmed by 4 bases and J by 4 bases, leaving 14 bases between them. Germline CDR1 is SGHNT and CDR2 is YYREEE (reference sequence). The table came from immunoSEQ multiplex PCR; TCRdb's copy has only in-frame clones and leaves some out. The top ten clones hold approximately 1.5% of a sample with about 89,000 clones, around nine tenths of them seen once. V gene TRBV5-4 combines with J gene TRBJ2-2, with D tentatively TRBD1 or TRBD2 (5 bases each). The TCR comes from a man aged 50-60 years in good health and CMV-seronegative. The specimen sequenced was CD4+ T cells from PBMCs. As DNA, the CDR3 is TGTGCCAGCAGCAGGGGACCCTCGGTCACCGGGGAGCTGTTTTTT. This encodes CASSRGPSVTGELFF.